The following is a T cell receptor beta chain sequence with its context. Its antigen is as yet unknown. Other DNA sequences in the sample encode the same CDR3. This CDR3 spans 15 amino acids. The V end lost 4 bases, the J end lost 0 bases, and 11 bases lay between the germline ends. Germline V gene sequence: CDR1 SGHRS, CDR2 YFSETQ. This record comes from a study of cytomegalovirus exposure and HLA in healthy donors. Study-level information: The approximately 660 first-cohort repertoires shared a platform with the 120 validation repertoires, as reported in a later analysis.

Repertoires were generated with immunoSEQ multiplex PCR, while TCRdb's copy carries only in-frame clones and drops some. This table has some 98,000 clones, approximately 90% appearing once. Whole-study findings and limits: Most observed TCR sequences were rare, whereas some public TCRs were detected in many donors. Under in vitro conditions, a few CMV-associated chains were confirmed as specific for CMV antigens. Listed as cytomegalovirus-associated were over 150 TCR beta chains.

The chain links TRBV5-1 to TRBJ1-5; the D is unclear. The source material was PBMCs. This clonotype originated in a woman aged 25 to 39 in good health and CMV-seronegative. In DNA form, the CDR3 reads TGCGCCAGCAGCCCCGACACATTTAGCAATCAGCCCCAGCATTTT. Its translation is CASSPDTFSNQPQHF.